This paragraph covers one TCR beta chain sequence. The data originate from a study of CD8 T cells in Susac syndrome. With 3 bases clipped from V and 2 bases from J, the junction kept 4 bases outside the gene matches. CDR3 size: 16 residues. Germline CDR1 reads MDHEN; CDR2 reads SYDVKM. When the RNA was reverse transcribed, random hexamers were used with an input of 0.5 to 1 ug. TCRdb itself ran the immunoSEQ multiplex PCR reads through MiXCR, one entry per CDR3 protein. The sample records 100,000 to 150,000 distinct CDR3 sequences, about 95% being singletons. The J gene is TRBJ2-5, the V gene TRBV28, with TRBD1 matching over 12 bases. The TCR sequence derives from a human donor in good health. Sequenced material: CD4+ T cells from PBMCs. CDR3 sequence (DNA): TGTGCCAGCAGTTTGGGACAGGGGGCTGCGCAAGAGACCCAGTACTTC. Protein product: CASSLGQGAAQETQYF.